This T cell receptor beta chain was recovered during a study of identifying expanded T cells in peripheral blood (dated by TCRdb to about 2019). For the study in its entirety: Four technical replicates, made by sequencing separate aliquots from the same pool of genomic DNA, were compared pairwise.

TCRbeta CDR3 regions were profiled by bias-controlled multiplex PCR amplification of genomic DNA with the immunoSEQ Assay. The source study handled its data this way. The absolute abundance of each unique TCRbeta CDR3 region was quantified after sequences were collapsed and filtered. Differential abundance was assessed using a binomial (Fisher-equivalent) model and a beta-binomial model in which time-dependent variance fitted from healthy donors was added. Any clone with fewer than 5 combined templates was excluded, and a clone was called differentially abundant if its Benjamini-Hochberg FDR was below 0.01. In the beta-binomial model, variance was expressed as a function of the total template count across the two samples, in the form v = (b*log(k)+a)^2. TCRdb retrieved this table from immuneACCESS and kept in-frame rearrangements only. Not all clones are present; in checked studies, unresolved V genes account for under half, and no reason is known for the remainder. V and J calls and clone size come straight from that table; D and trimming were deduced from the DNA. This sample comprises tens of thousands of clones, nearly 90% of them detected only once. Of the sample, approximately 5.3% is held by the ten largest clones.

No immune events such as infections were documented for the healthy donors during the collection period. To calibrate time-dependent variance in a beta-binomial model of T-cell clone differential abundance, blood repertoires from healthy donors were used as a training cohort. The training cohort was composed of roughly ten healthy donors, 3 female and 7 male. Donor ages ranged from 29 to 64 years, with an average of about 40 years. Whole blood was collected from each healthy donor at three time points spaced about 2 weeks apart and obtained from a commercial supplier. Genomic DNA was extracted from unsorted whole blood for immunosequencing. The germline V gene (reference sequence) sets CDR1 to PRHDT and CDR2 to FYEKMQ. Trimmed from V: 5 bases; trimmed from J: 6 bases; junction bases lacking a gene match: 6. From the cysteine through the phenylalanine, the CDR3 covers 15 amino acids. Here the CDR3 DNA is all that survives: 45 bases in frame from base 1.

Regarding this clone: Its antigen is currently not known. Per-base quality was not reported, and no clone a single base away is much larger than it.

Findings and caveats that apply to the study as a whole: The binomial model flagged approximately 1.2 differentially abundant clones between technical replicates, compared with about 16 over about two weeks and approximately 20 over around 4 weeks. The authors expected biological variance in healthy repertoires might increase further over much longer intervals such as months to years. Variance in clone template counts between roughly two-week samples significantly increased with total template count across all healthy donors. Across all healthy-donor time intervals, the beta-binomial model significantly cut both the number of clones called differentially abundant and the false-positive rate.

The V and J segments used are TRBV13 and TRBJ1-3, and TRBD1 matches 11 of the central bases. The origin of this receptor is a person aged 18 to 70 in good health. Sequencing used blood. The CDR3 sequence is CASSHGDRGKNTIYF. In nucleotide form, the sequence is TGTGCCAGCAGCCACGGGGACAGGGGGAAAAACACCATATATTTT.